This TCR beta chain was captured by sequencing in a study of T cell responses to AZD1222 COVID-19 vaccine. General study points: Nearly half of spike-specific TCRs reportedly go after variant regions that carry no mutations. Donors skewed white British and female; clonal diversity was possibly underestimated.

The CDR3 consists of 13 residues. V was pared by 7 bases and J by 3 bases, with 10 bases between. Germline V gives CDR1 SNHLY, CDR2 FYNNEI. Produced via immunoSEQ multiplex PCR; TCRdb's table is partial and in-frame only. The sample records around 190,000 clones, almost 90% being singletons. A remark on this clone: The antigen remains unidentified.

V and J are TRBV2 and TRBJ1-5, with D maybe TRBD1 (5 bases). This sample comprised peripheral blood, obtained 28 days after the second AZD1222 dose. The source of this sequence is an adult who received the AZD1222 COVID-19 vaccine. The CDR3 sequence: CASNRQLNQPQHF. DNA of the CDR3: TGTGCCAGCAATCGACAGCTCAATCAGCCCCAGCATTTT.